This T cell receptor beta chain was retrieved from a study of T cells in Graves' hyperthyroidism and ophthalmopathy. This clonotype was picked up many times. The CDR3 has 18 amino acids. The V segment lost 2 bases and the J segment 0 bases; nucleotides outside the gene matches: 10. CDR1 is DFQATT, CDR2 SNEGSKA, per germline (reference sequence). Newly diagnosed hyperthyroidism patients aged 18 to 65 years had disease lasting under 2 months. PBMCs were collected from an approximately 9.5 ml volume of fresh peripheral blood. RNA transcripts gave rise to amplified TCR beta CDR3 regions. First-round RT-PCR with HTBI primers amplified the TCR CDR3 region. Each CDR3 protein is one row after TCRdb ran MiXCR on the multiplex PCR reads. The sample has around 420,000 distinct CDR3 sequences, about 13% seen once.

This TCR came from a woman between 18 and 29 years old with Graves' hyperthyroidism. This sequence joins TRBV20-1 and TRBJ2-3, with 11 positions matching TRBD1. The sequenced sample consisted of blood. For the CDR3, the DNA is TGCAGTGCTAGACCTAACCCCGGGACAGGGGGAAGCACAGATACGCAGTATTTT. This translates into CSARPNPGTGGSTDTQYF.